This entry lists 5 T cell receptor beta chains sequenced from one sample in a study of CD4 T cells in relation to SARS-CoV-2 and coronaviruses (dated by TCRdb to 2020 to 2022). CD4+ T cells from unexposed donors were collected before the COVID-19 pandemic (2011-2018). The library came from the immunoSEQ multiplex PCR assay. TCRdb re-hosts the immuneACCESS table, in-frame sequences only. Its copies lack some clones; in the studies checked, an unresolved V gene accounts for under half of them, and the cause for the rest is not known. The sample table records some 70,000 clones; 85% to 95% of these occur just once. Clones ranked in the top ten supply 0.2% to 0.25% of the sample. Source material: naive CD4+ T cells from PBMCs. In light of the paper, this sample's cell subset or site label describes: naive CD4+ T cells isolated by negative enrichment. Receptor source: a human donor in good health.

The chain carries TRBV24-1 and TRBJ2-5; possibly TRBD1 for D (6 bases). The V and J ends lost 4 bases and 1 base respectively, with 12 bases between them. The CDR3 covers 15 residues. Germline assignment: CDR1 KGHDR and CDR2 SFDVKD. The CDR3: CATSDTQGSQETQYF. The DNA of the CDR3 is TGTGCCACCAGTGACACTCAGGGGTCCCAAGAGACCCAGTACTTC.

This clone was observed once. This chain uses TRBV5-1 with TRBJ1-2; TRBD1 is a possible D gene (5 bases). CDR3 length: 13 amino acids. Deletions cut 4 bases from V and 7 bases from J, with 14 bases between. CDR1 is SGHRS, CDR2 YFSETQ, per germline. The CDR3 sequence is CASSGGRRGGYTF. In DNA form, the CDR3 reads TGCGCCAGCAGCGGGGGACGAAGGGGTGGCTACACCTTC.

This chain links TRBV5-1 with TRBJ2-5, with 11 bases matching TRBD2. V was clipped by 4 bases and J by 0 bases; unmatched bases: 11. CDR3 length equals 18 residues. CDR1 is SGHRS and CDR2 is YFSETQ in the germline V gene. CDR3 sequence (DNA): TGCGCCAGCAGCGTCCCGACTCTAGCGGGGGGCTACCAAGAGACCCAGTACTTC. Translation gives CASSVPTLAGGYQETQYF. Combining the CDR3 with reference TRBV5-1 and TRBJ2-5 gives the whole variable domain KAGVTQTPRYLIKTRGQQVTLSCSPISGHRSVSWYQQTPGQGLQFLFEYFSETQRNKGNFPGRFSGRQFSNSRSEMNVSTLELGDSALYLCASSVPTLAGGYQETQYFGPGTRLLVL.

This chain connects TRBV28 to TRBJ2-7; D call uncertain. This CDR3 has 13 amino acids. CDR1 and CDR2 (germline): MDHEN, SYDVKM. Trimming pared 7 bases from V and 6 bases from J, leaving 16 bases between. CDR3 DNA sequence: TGTGCCAGCACTCAGATGAGCTTAACCGAGCAGTACTTC. It yields the protein CASTQMSLTEQYF.

The chain couples TRBV2 to TRBJ1-5; tentatively, D is TRBD1 (6 bases). Germline values: CDR1 SNHLY, CDR2 FYNNEI. Trimming stripped 7 bases from V and 6 bases from J, with 13 bases between. This CDR3 has 13 amino acids. This CDR3 is CASKVGGGQPQHF. For the CDR3, the DNA is TGTGCCAGCAAGGTGGGGGGCGGTCAGCCCCAGCATTTT.